These 32 T cell receptor beta chains came from one sample sequenced in a study of cytomegalovirus exposure and HLA in healthy donors. It was with 60 Vbeta and 13 Jbeta primers that the PCR ran. Using immunoSEQ multiplex PCR, the repertoire was profiled, and TCRdb retains in-frame clones only, with some absent. Seen here are 85,000 to 90,000 clones, about 66% observed once, and the top ten hold about 2%. Material for sequencing was PBMCs. The receptor set was obtained from a man aged 25-45 years in good health and CMV-seronegative.

The chain links TRBV5-1 to TRBJ2-7; TRBD2 agrees at 8 bases. J was trimmed by 4 bases and V by 0 bases; bases with no gene match: 3. The germline V gene has CDR1 SGHRS and CDR2 YFSETQ. This CDR3 spans 14 amino acids. Here the CDR3 reads CASSLGAGDYEQYF. CDR3 in DNA: TGCGCCAGCAGCTTGGGAGCGGGAGATTACGAGCAGTACTTC.

This chain uses TRBV6-5 with TRBJ1-5; possible D gene TRBD1, 5 bases. Trimming removed 3 bases from V and 4 bases from J, with 10 bases in between. The CDR3 runs 14 residues. The germline gives CDR1 MNHEY, CDR2 SVGAGI. In DNA, the CDR3 is TGTGCCAGCAGTTATTCCAGGGCTAATCAGCCCCAGCATTTT. This encodes CASSYSRANQPQHF.

The CDR3 sequence: CASSLAGNLEQFF. The CDR3 DNA follows: TGCGCCAGCAGCTTGGCGGGAAATTTGGAGCAGTTCTTC. The gene calls are TRBV5-1 and TRBJ2-1; perhaps TRBD2 as D (5 bases). Germline V gives CDR1 SGHRS, CDR2 YFSETQ. The V end was cut by 0 bases, the J end by 10 bases, with 11 bases between. The CDR3 sequence is 13 residues long.

This chain uses TRBV7-2 with TRBJ2-3, with D unclear. The CDR3 contains 12 residues. The germline gives CDR1 SGHTA, CDR2 FQGNSA. V was trimmed by 5 bases and J by 4 bases, leaving 7 bases between them. CDR3 DNA sequence: TGTGCCAGCAGCCTAGGAGCAGATACGCAGTATTTT. Translating it yields CASSLGADTQYF.

The rearrangement uses TRBV7-3 and TRBJ2-3; D unclear. The CDR3 extends over 13 amino acids. Germline CDR1 SGHTA, CDR2 FQGTGA. V lost 2 bases and J 2 bases, leaving 5 bases between the germline ends. This CDR3 is CASSLQSTDTQYF. CDR3 sequence (DNA): TGTGCCAGCAGCTTACAATCCACAGATACGCAGTATTTT.

This clone has a single count. The J gene is TRBJ1-5, the V gene TRBV28, with a tentative D call TRBD1 (5 bases). The CDR3 length is 13 residues. CDR1 is MDHEN and CDR2 is SYDVKM in the germline V gene. Trimming left V 2 bases short and J 7 bases short, with 9 bases between. CDR3 bases: TGTGCCAGCAGTTTACGGGGGAGACAGCCCCAGCATTTT. Its protein product is CASSLRGRQPQHF.

This clone was detected only a few times. The chain's CDR3 is CASSFPRDRGYSNQPQHF. In DNA, the CDR3 is TGTGCCAGCAGCTTCCCCCGAGACAGGGGTTATAGCAATCAGCCCCAGCATTTT. The chain recombines TRBV7-6 with TRBJ1-5; 8 bases are shared with TRBD1. The junction had 10 bases not matched to a gene; V was cut back by 3 bases and J by 0 bases. The CDR3 covers 18 residues. The germline CDR1 and CDR2 sequences are SGHVS and FNYEAQ.

V is TRBV5-8 and J is TRBJ2-7, with D tentatively TRBD1 (6 bases). In germline, CDR1 is SGHTS, CDR2 YDEGEE. The CDR3 covers 13 residues. Between the trimmed V and J ends, which lost 3 bases and 2 bases, there was a span of 9 bases. The CDR3 coding sequence is TGTGCCAGCAGCTCGGGACACCCCTACGAGCAGTACTTC. Translated, it gives CASSSGHPYEQYF.

CDR3: CASSAWTGVNTGELFF. CDR3 in DNA: TGTGCCAGCAGCGCCTGGACAGGGGTCAACACCGGGGAGCTGTTTTTT. The rearrangement uses TRBV5-4 and TRBJ2-2, with 9 bases lining up with TRBD1. Germline V CDR1 and CDR2: SGHNT, YYREEE (reference sequence). There are 16 residues in the CDR3. V was clipped by 4 bases and J by 2 bases; unmatched bases: 6.

The chain links TRBV7-9 to TRBJ2-5, with D possibly matching TRBD2 (5 bases). V dropped 5 bases and J dropped 5 bases, with 15 bases sitting between them. From germline, CDR1 is SEHNR and CDR2 FQNEAQ (reference sequence). This CDR3 spans 14 amino acids. CDR3 amino acids: CASSKWAGSETQYF. In DNA form, the CDR3 reads TGTGCCAGCAGCAAATGGGCGGGCAGCGAGACCCAGTACTTC.

The chain joins TRBV2 to TRBJ2-1, with 7 bases that match TRBD1. The germline V gene has CDR1 SNHLY and CDR2 FYNNEI. V gave up 11 bases and J gave up 4 bases; unmatched junction bases: 8. This CDR3 is built from 13 residues. The DNA for the CDR3 is TGTGCCGGCACAGGGGCCCTATACAATGAGCAGTTCTTC. The encoded protein is CAGTGALYNEQFF.

The chain joins TRBV27 to TRBJ1-1; 9 nucleotides match TRBD1. Trimming at V came to 6 bases and at J to 1 base, leaving 6 bases not matched to a gene. The germline gives CDR1 MNHEY, CDR2 SMNVEV (reference sequence). The CDR3 has 15 amino acids. The CDR3 is CASRGMGQGNTEAFF. For the CDR3, the DNA is TGTGCCAGCAGGGGAATGGGACAGGGGAACACTGAAGCTTTCTTT.

This clone was detected only once. V gene TRBV28 combines with J gene TRBJ1-1, with TRBD1 as a possible D gene (6 bases). The ends were cut back, 2 bases at V and 5 bases at J, with 18 bases in the middle. Germline assignment: CDR1 MDHEN and CDR2 SYDVKM. This CDR3 comprises 16 residues. The CDR3, as DNA: TGTGCCAGCAGTTTAACGACCGGGGGGGGCCGGACTGAAGCTTTCTTT. As protein: CASSLTTGGGRTEAFF.

This clone has only a few counts. This sequence joins TRBV7-9 and TRBJ1-5; maybe TRBD1 (5 bases). V was cut by 5 bases and J by 7 bases, with 15 bases left in between. There are 14 residues in the CDR3. Germline-derived CDR1 and CDR2 are SEHNR and FQNEAQ (reference sequence). CDR3 in amino acids: CASSPIHNRQPQHF. The CDR3 coding sequence is TGTGCCAGCAGCCCAATCCATAACAGGCAGCCCCAGCATTTT. The entire variable domain, with the rest obtained from reference TRBV7-9 and TRBJ1-5, is as follows: DTGVSQNPRHKITKRGQNVTFRCDPISEHNRLYWYRQTLGQGPEFLTYFQNEAQLEKSRLLSDRFSAERPKGSFSTLEIQRTEQGDSAMYLCASSPIHNRQPQHFGDGTRLSIL.

This clone was detected only a few times. The chain uses TRBV28 and TRBJ2-1, with D maybe TRBD2 (7 bases). Germline loops: CDR1 MDHEN, CDR2 SYDVKM. V was pared by 6 bases and J by 0 bases, with 21 bases between. The CDR3 loop spans 18 amino acids. The CDR3 sequence: CASRGLPGADSSYNEQFF. The CDR3 bases are TGTGCCAGCAGGGGACTACCCGGGGCGGACAGCTCCTACAATGAGCAGTTCTTC. The complete variable domain, with remaining parts taken from reference TRBV28 and TRBJ2-1, reads DVKVTQSSRYLVKRTGEKVFLECVQDMDHENMFWYRQDPGLGLRLIYFSYDVKMKEKGDIPEGYSVSREKKERFSLILESASTNQTSMYLCASRGLPGADSSYNEQFFGPGTRLTVL.

V is TRBV4-1 and J is TRBJ1-2; TRBD1 matches at 7 bases. Germline loops: CDR1 MGHRA, CDR2 YSYEKL. The trim removed 0 bases at V and 5 bases at J, leaving 3 bases unmatched. The CDR3 runs 14 residues. CDR3 bases: TGCGCCAGCAGCCAAGATACACAGGGGTATGGCTACACCTTC. Amino acids: CASSQDTQGYGYTF.

This clone was seen just once. The chain couples TRBV28 to TRBJ1-2; D gene uncertain. The V end lost 2 bases, the J end lost 8 bases, and 12 bases lay between the germline ends. This CDR3 contains 13 residues. The germline V gene encodes CDR1 MDHEN and CDR2 SYDVKM. The CDR3 reads CASSLPRFEGYTF. The CDR3 bases are TGTGCCAGCAGTTTACCCAGGTTTGAGGGCTACACCTTC.

The sample holds a few counts of this clone. The rearrangement joins TRBV4-3 to TRBJ1-4; 7 bases are shared with TRBD1. Germline CDR1 reads LGHNA; CDR2 reads YSLEER. Trimming took 1 base from V and 4 from J; bases not matched to a gene: 3. The CDR3 extends over 15 amino acids. Here the CDR3 reads CASSQARDSNEKLFF. The DNA for the CDR3 is TGCGCCAGCAGCCAAGCGCGGGACAGTAATGAAAAACTGTTTTTT.

V gene TRBV20-1 combines with J gene TRBJ1-1; no clear D gene. Germline V gene data show CDR1 as DFQATT and CDR2 as SNEGSKA (reference sequence). The CDR3 is 9 residues long. Trimming pared 8 bases from V and 3 bases from J, leaving 4 bases between. The CDR3 nucleotides read TGCAGTACAGACACTGAAGCTTTCTTT. It is translated as CSTDTEAFF.

This chain uses TRBV18 with TRBJ2-1, with 7 bases aligning to TRBD1. The V gene's germline CDR1 is KGHSH and CDR2 LQKENI. The junction had 4 bases not matched to a gene; V was cut back by 3 bases and J by 2 bases. The CDR3 length is 15 residues. The CDR3 DNA reads as TGTGCCAGCTCACCCAACAGGGGCACCTACAATGAGCAGTTCTTC. The encoded protein is CASSPNRGTYNEQFF.

The chain employs TRBV27 and TRBJ1-5, with 8 bases aligning to TRBD1. The CDR3 contains 15 residues. Trimming at V came to 5 bases and at J to 3 bases, leaving 6 bases not matched to a gene. Germline assignment: CDR1 MNHEY and CDR2 SMNVEV (reference sequence). The CDR3 spells CASSRTGLDNQPQHF. The CDR3 bases are TGTGCCAGCAGTCGGACAGGGTTGGACAATCAGCCCCAGCATTTT.

This rearrangement joins TRBV7-8 to TRBJ1-5, with D possibly matching TRBD1 (5 bases). Per germline, CDR1 SGHVS and CDR2 FQNEAQ. The CDR3 runs to 13 residues. Deletions cut 2 bases from V and 5 bases from J, with 7 bases between. CDR3 coding DNA: TGTGCCAGCAGCTTATTCAGGGATCAGCCCCAGCATTTT. This encodes CASSLFRDQPQHF.

The rearrangement joins TRBV9 to TRBJ1-1; TRBD1 matches at 9 bases. The CDR3 has 13 amino acids. V lost 5 bases, J lost 4 bases, and 3 bases stayed unmatched. Germline V CDR1 and CDR2: SGDLS, YYNGEE. CDR3 bases: TGTGCCAGCAGTAAACAGGGGGCCACTGAAGCTTTCTTT. It encodes CASSKQGATEAFF.

In this sample, this clone turned up a few times. V gene TRBV4-1 combines with J gene TRBJ1-3, with D possibly matching TRBD1 (5 bases). The V and J ends lost 1 base and 6 bases respectively, with 16 bases between them. There are 16 residues in the CDR3. CDR1 is MGHRA and CDR2 is YSYEKL in the germline V gene. CDR3 DNA sequence: TGCGCCAGCAGCCAAGCGGCCCTACGGGACTTAAACACCATATATTTT. Residues: CASSQAALRDLNTIYF.

The genes are TRBV7-3 and TRBJ1-2, with TRBD1 matching over 9 bases. Germline V gene sequence: CDR1 SGHTA, CDR2 FQGTGA. V trimming: 5 bases; J trimming: 5 bases; junction bases outside the gene matches: 3. The CDR3 sequence is 13 residues long. The CDR3 DNA sequence: TGTGCCAGCAGCGAGGACAGGGGTTATGGCTACACCTTC. Translated: CASSEDRGYGYTF. The complete variable domain, with remaining parts taken from reference TRBV7-3 and TRBJ1-2, reads GAGVSQTPSNKVTEKGKYVELRCDPISGHTALYWYRQSLGQGPEFLIYFQGTGAADDSGLPNDRFFAVRPEGSVSTLKIQRTERGDSAVYLCASSEDRGYGYTFGSGTRLTVV.

V is TRBV28 and J is TRBJ1-1; TRBD1 aligns across 9 bases. The junction had 3 bases not matched to a gene; V was cut back by 6 bases and J by 1 base. Germline V gene sequence: CDR1 MDHEN, CDR2 SYDVKM. The CDR3 is 14 residues long. The CDR3 loop reads CASRGTGKNTEAFF. The CDR3 coding sequence is TGTGCCAGCAGAGGGACAGGGAAGAACACTGAAGCTTTCTTT.

This clone was counted once. The rearrangement uses TRBV4-1 and TRBJ2-1; D not resolved. CDR1 is MGHRA, CDR2 YSYEKL, per germline. The CDR3 contains 16 residues. V was pared by 3 bases and J by 0 bases, with 12 bases between. Written as DNA, the CDR3 is TGCGCCAGCAGCCACCCCAGGCACAGCTCCTACAATGAGCAGTTCTTC. Translating gives CASSHPRHSSYNEQFF.

The chain joins TRBV5-1 to TRBJ2-1; D is perhaps TRBD2 (5 bases). Germline lookup yields CDR1 SGHRS and CDR2 YFSETQ. V was cut by 4 bases and J by 1 base, with 12 bases left in between. The CDR3 contains 15 residues. CDR3 sequence reads: CASSPRTGSYNEQFF. CDR3 DNA: TGCGCCAGCAGCCCGAGGACGGGGTCCTACAATGAGCAGTTCTTC. Full variable domain (remainder filled in from reference TRBV5-1 and TRBJ2-1): KAGVTQTPRYLIKTRGQQVTLSCSPISGHRSVSWYQQTPGQGLQFLFEYFSETQRNKGNFPGRFSGRQFSNSRSEMNVSTLELGDSALYLCASSPRTGSYNEQFFGPGTRLTVL.

This clone was counted between two and nine times. The rearrangement joins TRBV30 to TRBJ1-2; D is perhaps TRBD1 (6 bases). This CDR3 is built from 15 residues. CDR1 and CDR2 from the germline V gene are GTSNPN and SVGIG (reference sequence). Trimming left V 0 bases short and J 2 bases short, with 13 bases between. The CDR3 nucleotides read TGTGCCTGGAGTGTGGGGCAGGGGACGAACTATGGCTACACCTTC. Translation gives CAWSVGQGTNYGYTF.

This chain connects TRBV5-1 to TRBJ2-1; 8 nucleotides match TRBD2. Germline V lookup: CDR1 SGHRS, CDR2 YFSETQ. Trimming at V came to 7 bases and at J to 9 bases, leaving 15 bases not matched to a gene. This CDR3 region has 15 residues. CDR3 residues: CASETLPGRESEQFF. CDR3 coding DNA: TGCGCCAGCGAAACCCTCCCCGGGAGGGAATCTGAGCAGTTCTTC.

V and J are TRBV30 and TRBJ1-2; D ambiguous. This CDR3 spans 12 amino acids. Trimming left V 4 bases short and J 4 bases short, with 10 bases between. Germline V CDR1 and CDR2: GTSNPN, SVGIG (reference sequence). The CDR3: CAWMAGFYGYTF. For the CDR3, the DNA is TGTGCCTGGATGGCGGGGTTCTATGGCTACACCTTC.

In its sample, this clone was seen a few times. The chain joins TRBV18 to TRBJ2-7; 9 bases match TRBD2. Germline values: CDR1 KGHSH, CDR2 LQKENI. The trim removed 0 bases at V and 2 bases at J, leaving 2 bases unmatched. There are 15 residues in the CDR3. The CDR3 loop is CASSPPPSGAYEQYF. The CDR3 nucleotides read TGTGCCAGCTCACCACCACCTAGCGGGGCCTACGAGCAGTACTTC.